This T cell receptor (beta chain) was identified during a study of Ad26.COV2.S vaccination and SARS-CoV-2 variants (dated by TCRdb to about 2021). Some background on the complete study: Vaccine-arm donors were drawn from COV1001, a multicentre, randomized, double-blind, placebo-controlled phase I-IIa trial of Ad26.COV2.S in healthy adults. Ad26.COV2.S was administered intramuscularly at 5 x 10^10 or 1 x 10^11 viral particles, either as a single shot or as two shots given 56 days apart. Sequencing of the TCRbeta repertoire served to evaluate the specificity and breadth of SARS-CoV-2-reactive T cell receptors following Ad26.COV2.S vaccination. A total of 32 samples were included in the TCR-sequenced set, comprising roughly 19 Ad26.COV2.S vaccine recipients, 5 placebo recipients and 8 SARS-CoV-2 convalescent individuals. Trial participants were randomized into five groups of five: low-dose or high-dose Ad26.COV2.S given once or twice, or placebo on both occasions. Blinding of investigators to trial group allocation was maintained during experiments and outcome assessment. Overall study results and their limits: After vaccination, substantial breadth of spike-specific CD8+ and CD4+ T cell responses was reported. The study lacked the statistical power to compare responses across vaccine doses or regimens. Comparable non-spike TCR breadth was observed between vaccine and placebo recipients, consistent with only spike being contained in the vaccine. The authors noted that total T cell responses may have been underestimated by the TCR breadth and depth analyses. Higher spike-specific TCR breadth was observed in Ad26.COV2.S recipients than in placebo recipients (P = 0.0014).

About this clone itself: Its antigen remains unidentified. Per-base quality was not reported, and no clone a single base away is much larger than it.

V ends up 5 bases short and J 3 bases short, with an unmatched junction base count of 7. The germline V gene specifies SGHTS as CDR1 and YDEGEE as CDR2. The CDR3 covers 15 residues, taking in both the cysteine and the phenylalanine. The CDR3 DNA has 45 bases and is translated from base 1. The immunoSEQ Assay was used to sequence TCRbeta CDR3 regions. After extraction, genomic DNA underwent amplification by bias-controlled multiplex PCR, followed by high-throughput sequencing. As for the original processing: To quantify the absolute abundance of each unique TCRbeta CDR3 region, sequences were collapsed and filtered. Usable DNA was measured by amplifying reference genes present in all nucleated cells, and TCRbeta template counts were normalized to that usable DNA to estimate T cell fraction. Repertoire TCRs were annotated as SARS-CoV-2-specific by exact matching of V gene, CDR3 amino acid sequence and J gene to a known reactive TCR set. The reference SARS-CoV-2 TCR set came from MIRA and was filtered for enrichment in COVID-19-positive ImmuneCODE repertoires, removing public or cross-reactive TCRs. Using the MIRA antigens, annotated TCRs were further analysed by specific ORF or by position within an ORF. Breadth was defined as annotated unique rearrangements over total unique productive rearrangements; depth was the summed frequency of those rearrangements. Group comparisons of TCR breadth used two-sided Wilcoxon rank-sum tests. Drawn from immuneACCESS, this table holds only the in-frame rearrangements with V and J called that TCRdb kept. Clones are partly lost; checked studies trace under half to an unresolved V gene and leave the rest unexplained. V and J calls and clone size follow that table, whereas D and trimming were derived from the DNA. The sample table contains 400,000 to 450,000 clones; only one count was recorded for around 90% of them. The ten top clones hold approximately 12% of the sample.

The sample's treatment or condition label, in plain terms: 15 to 20 received Ad26.COV2.S at low or high dose, single or two shots; about 5 received placebo; per-sample allocation not given. For vaccine and placebo recipients, repertoires were sequenced using samples collected on day 63 after the first injection. Cohort 1b enrolled 25 to 30 adults aged 18-55 years at a single site in Boston, USA, between 29 July and 7 August 2020. Ad26.COV2.S was a replication-incompetent adenovirus type 26 vector expressing a prefusion-stabilized SARS-CoV-2 spike protein from the original Wuhan strain. The receptor chain draws on TRBV5-8 and TRBJ1-5; 8 junctional bases match TRBD1. Sequencing used peripheral blood, obtained in a trial of Ad26.COV2.S vaccine versus placebo. The receptor's source is a person aged 18-65 years who received the Ad26.COV2.S COVID-19 vaccine or a placebo. For the CDR3, the sequence is CASRTGVSNNQPQHF. The bases are TGTGCCAGCAGGACAGGGGTTTCGAACAATCAGCCCCAGCATTTT.